The 22 T cell receptor beta chains in this list originate from one sample, sequenced in a study of blood T cell dynamics during melanoma immunotherapy. Noted time point: pre-treatment baseline. Profiling relied on immunoSEQ multiplex PCR, and the TCRdb table lists in-frame clones only, not all of them. The sample carries 7,000 or so clones, about 78% recorded once. Here the sequenced sample was blood, taken from a patient treated with checkpoint blockade. The receptors here all came from a human donor with melanoma.

V usage is TRBV19 and J usage is TRBJ2-2; the match to TRBD1 covers 8 bases. From germline, CDR1 is LNHDA and CDR2 SQIVND (reference sequence). There are 15 residues in the CDR3. The V gene end was trimmed by 4 bases and the J gene end by 4 bases; junction bases not matched to a gene: 5. Written as DNA, the CDR3 is TGTGCCAGTAGTACGACAGGGGTCGGCACCGGGGAGCTGTTTTTT. It encodes CASSTTGVGTGELFF.

The genes are TRBV27 and TRBJ2-3; possible D gene TRBD1, 5 bases. The germline V and J ends were trimmed by 2 bases and 1 base, with 10 bases remaining between them. From germline, CDR1 is MNHEY and CDR2 SMNVEV (reference sequence). CDR3 size: 15 residues. The CDR3 here is CASSLRARGTDTQYF. The CDR3 bases are TGTGCCAGCAGTTTACGGGCCAGGGGCACAGATACGCAGTATTTT.

This clone was detected only once. The J gene is TRBJ1-1, the V gene TRBV6-5; D is unclear. The CDR3 runs to 13 residues. Germline V CDR1 and CDR2: MNHEY, SVGAGI. Trimming cost V 3 bases and J 1 base, with 6 bases left between them. CDR3 nucleotides: TGTGCCAGCAGTTATGCTAGGAACACTGAAGCTTTCTTT. Its translation is CASSYARNTEAFF.

This rearrangement joins TRBV7-9 to TRBJ2-1; possibly TRBD2 for D (5 bases). Trimming removed 3 bases from V and 4 bases from J, with 16 bases in between. Germline V gives CDR1 SEHNR, CDR2 FQNEAQ (reference sequence). This CDR3 is 16 amino acids long. The CDR3 sequence: CASSFSSSEVYNEQFF. The CDR3 DNA reads as TGTGCCAGCAGCTTCTCGAGTTCGGAGGTGTACAATGAGCAGTTCTTC.

The CDR3 here is CASRQGWDTEAFF. CDR3 bases: TGTGCCAGCAGACAAGGGTGGGACACTGAAGCTTTCTTT. The chain carries TRBV6-6 and TRBJ1-1; D gene uncertain. Germline V lookup: CDR1 MNHNY, CDR2 SVGAGI (reference sequence). Trimming pared 6 bases from V and 3 bases from J, leaving 11 bases between. CDR3 size: 13 residues.

This rearrangement joins TRBV5-5 to TRBJ2-3; the match to TRBD2 covers 10 bases. Germline assignment: CDR1 SGHKS and CDR2 YYEKEE (reference sequence). V shed 0 bases, J shed 4 bases, and the junction held 5 bases outside the gene matches. There are 16 residues in the CDR3. The CDR3 is CASSLALAGVADTQYF. CDR3 coding DNA: TGTGCCAGCAGCTTGGCGCTAGCGGGAGTCGCAGATACGCAGTATTTT.

This sequence joins TRBV5-1 and TRBJ1-1, with D possibly TRBD1 on 5 matching bases. The CDR3 covers 15 residues. Germline CDR1 reads SGHRS; CDR2 reads YFSETQ. V lost 4 bases and J 4 bases, leaving 17 bases between the germline ends. The CDR3, as DNA: TGCGCCAGCAGCGATGGGCAGGGTAGGAGCACTGAAGCTTTCTTT. Translation gives CASSDGQGRSTEAFF.

This chain joins TRBV11-2 and TRBJ2-1; no clear D gene. Deletions cut 3 bases from V and 8 bases from J, with 8 bases between. Looked up from germline, CDR1 is SGHAT and CDR2 is FQNNGV. This CDR3 is 12 amino acids long. The CDR3 sequence: CASSLGSHEQFF. In DNA, the CDR3 is TGTGCCAGCAGCTTGGGGTCCCATGAGCAGTTCTTC.

The chain couples TRBV5-6 to TRBJ2-5, with D unresolved. The germline V gene encodes CDR1 SGHDT and CDR2 YYEEEE. The CDR3 loop spans 14 amino acids. V was pared by 2 bases and J by 7 bases, with 15 bases between. CDR3 region: CASSFMVAVGTQYF. The CDR3 coding sequence is TGTGCCAGCAGCTTTATGGTGGCAGTTGGGACCCAGTACTTC. Looking up the rest from reference TRBV5-6 and TRBJ2-5 gives the full variable domain: DAGVTQSPTHLIKTRGQQVTLRCSPKSGHDTVSWYQQALGQGPQFIFQYYEEEERQRGNFPDRFSGHQFPNYSSELNVNALLLGDSALYLCASSFMVAVGTQYFGPGTRLLVL.

The chain couples TRBV11-2 to TRBJ2-7; TRBD2 aligns across 11 bases. V gave up 5 bases and J gave up 3 bases; unmatched junction bases: 3. There are 14 residues in the CDR3. The germline V gene encodes CDR1 SGHAT and CDR2 FQNNGV. CDR3 coding DNA: TGTGCCAGCAGCCCCGGGACTAGCGGCTACGAGCAGTACTTC. It codes for CASSPGTSGYEQYF.

J is TRBJ2-7 and V is TRBV6-7, with 9 bases lining up with TRBD1. TRBV6-7 is an ORF for which the function is uncertain. The trim removed 1 base at V and 2 bases at J, leaving 0 bases unmatched. This CDR3 contains 14 residues. CDR3 nucleotides: TGTGCCAGCAGTTACTGGGACAGGGCCTACGAGCAGTACTTC. Translation gives CASSYWDRAYEQYF.

The gene calls are TRBV18 and TRBJ2-1; D possibly corresponds to TRBD1 (6 bases). From germline, CDR1 is KGHSH and CDR2 LQKENI. The CDR3 extends over 12 amino acids. The V end was cut by 6 bases, the J end by 15 bases, with 18 bases between. The CDR3 DNA follows: TGTGCCAGCTCTTCCCAGGGGTCTTTGGCGTTCTTC. Its protein product is CASSSQGSLAFF.

This clone showed up just a few times. The chain is built from TRBV7-7 and TRBJ2-5, with 10 positions matching TRBD2. The CDR3 has 13 residues. The V and J ends lost 5 bases and 8 bases, in that order; junction bases with no gene match: 5. Per germline, CDR1 SSHAT and CDR2 FNYEAQ (reference sequence). As DNA, the CDR3 is TGTGCCAGCAGCCCTCTAGCGGGAGCAACCCAGTACTTC. Its protein is CASSPLAGATQYF.

This clone occurred once. The rearrangement links TRBV5-1 to TRBJ1-3; D unresolved. The V end lost 0 bases, the J end lost 6 bases, and 10 bases lay between the germline ends. The germline CDR1 and CDR2 sequences are SGHRS and YFSETQ. The CDR3 extends over 14 amino acids. The CDR3 DNA is TGCGCCAGCAGCTTGGGGGCTCTCGAAAACACCATATATTTT. Its protein product is CASSLGALENTIYF.

The rearrangement uses TRBV14 and TRBJ1-2; D is ambiguous. The CDR3 consists of 15 residues. V was trimmed by 4 bases and J by 6 bases, leaving 18 bases between them. The germline V gene encodes CDR1 SGHDN and CDR2 FVKESK. The CDR3 nucleotides are TGTGCCAGCAGCCGCTCGGGCCTCCCGGGAGATGGCTACACCTTC. Protein product: CASSRSGLPGDGYTF.

V usage is TRBV7-2 and J usage is TRBJ1-4; no definite D call. The germline CDR1 and CDR2 sequences are SGHTA and FQGNSA. The CDR3 totals 14 residues. V lost 3 bases to trimming and J lost 2 bases, with 7 bases between them. The CDR3 spells CASSFTVTNEKLFF. CDR3 DNA sequence: TGTGCCAGCAGCTTCACAGTCACTAATGAAAAACTGTTTTTT. The full variable domain, in which reference TRBV7-2 and TRBJ1-4 provide the parts outside the CDR3, is GAGVSQSPSNKVTEKGKDVELRCDPISGHTALYWYRQSLGQGLEFLIYFQGNSAPDKSGLPSDRFSAERTGGSVSTLTIQRTQQEDSAVYLCASSFTVTNEKLFFGSGTQLSVL.

This clone turned up a few times. This rearrangement joins TRBV20-1 to TRBJ1-1; D not certain. V shed 4 bases and J shed 4 bases, with 7 bases lying between them. Germline V gene sequence: CDR1 DFQATT, CDR2 SNEGSKA (reference sequence). CDR3 length: 11 residues. This chain's CDR3 is CSATVFTEAFF. CDR3 sequence (DNA): TGCAGTGCTACAGTCTTCACTGAAGCTTTCTTT.

The gene calls are TRBV5-1 and TRBJ2-1; 8 bases map to TRBD2. J lost 4 bases, V lost 2 bases, and 17 bases had no gene match. This CDR3 has 19 residues. Germline CDR1 is SGHRS and CDR2 is YFSETQ. The CDR3 loop is CASSFLAGTRGSVYNEQFF. CDR3 nucleotides: TGCGCCAGCAGCTTTCTAGCAGGGACTAGGGGAAGCGTTTACAATGAGCAGTTCTTC.

J is TRBJ2-5 and V is TRBV29-1; either TRBD1 or TRBD2 may supply D (5 bases each). This CDR3 comprises 15 residues. Trimming removed 7 bases at V and 3 bases at J, with 21 bases between. Germline values: CDR1 SQVTM, CDR2 ANQGSEA. CDR3 sequence: CSAPPMLGEKETQYF. The CDR3, as DNA: TGCAGCGCACCCCCGATGTTGGGGGAGAAAGAGACCCAGTACTTC.

V usage is TRBV6-4 and J usage is TRBJ2-3, with D hard to call. This CDR3 has 12 amino acids. The germline V gene encodes CDR1 MRHNA and CDR2 SNTAGT. The V and J ends lost 0 bases and 7 bases respectively, with 5 bases between them. The CDR3 reads CASSDSVYTQYF. The CDR3 nucleotides are TGTGCCAGCAGTGACTCGGTTTATACGCAGTATTTT.

The chain has TRBV11-2 and TRBJ2-3; unclear D gene. Trimming removed 4 bases at V and 4 bases at J, with 12 bases between. Germline V gene lookup returns CDR1 SGHAT and CDR2 FQNNGV. The CDR3 loop spans 14 amino acids. For the CDR3, the DNA is TGTGCCAGCAGCTACTACGCCGAACCAGATACGCAGTATTTT. This translates into CASSYYAEPDTQYF.

As for this clone: The junction shows a germline mismatch at one end, possibly a read error. The V and J genes are TRBV5-3 and TRBJ2-3; 7 bases line up with TRBD2. TRBV5-3 is flagged as an ORF with uncertain function. The CDR3 runs 15 residues. CDR3 residues: CASSLGGGMGATQYF. The CDR3 nucleotides read TGTGCCAGCAGCTTGGGGGGAGGGATGGGTGCTACGCAGTATTTT.